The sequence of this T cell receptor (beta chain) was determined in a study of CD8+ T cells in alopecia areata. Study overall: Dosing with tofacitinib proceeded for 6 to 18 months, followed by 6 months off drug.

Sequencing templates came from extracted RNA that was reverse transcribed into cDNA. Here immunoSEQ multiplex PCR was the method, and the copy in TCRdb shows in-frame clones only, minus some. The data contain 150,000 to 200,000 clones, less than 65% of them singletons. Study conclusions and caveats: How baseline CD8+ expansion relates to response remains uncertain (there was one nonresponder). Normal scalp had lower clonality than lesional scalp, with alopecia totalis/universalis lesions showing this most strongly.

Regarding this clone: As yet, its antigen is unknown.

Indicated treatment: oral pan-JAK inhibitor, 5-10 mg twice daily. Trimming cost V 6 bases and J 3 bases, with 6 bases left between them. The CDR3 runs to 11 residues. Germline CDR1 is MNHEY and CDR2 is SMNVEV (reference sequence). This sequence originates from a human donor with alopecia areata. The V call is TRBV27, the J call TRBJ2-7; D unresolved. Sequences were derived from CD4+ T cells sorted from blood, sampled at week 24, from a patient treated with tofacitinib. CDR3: CASSRYYEQYF. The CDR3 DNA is TGTGCCAGCAGCCGTTACTACGAGCAGTACTTC.